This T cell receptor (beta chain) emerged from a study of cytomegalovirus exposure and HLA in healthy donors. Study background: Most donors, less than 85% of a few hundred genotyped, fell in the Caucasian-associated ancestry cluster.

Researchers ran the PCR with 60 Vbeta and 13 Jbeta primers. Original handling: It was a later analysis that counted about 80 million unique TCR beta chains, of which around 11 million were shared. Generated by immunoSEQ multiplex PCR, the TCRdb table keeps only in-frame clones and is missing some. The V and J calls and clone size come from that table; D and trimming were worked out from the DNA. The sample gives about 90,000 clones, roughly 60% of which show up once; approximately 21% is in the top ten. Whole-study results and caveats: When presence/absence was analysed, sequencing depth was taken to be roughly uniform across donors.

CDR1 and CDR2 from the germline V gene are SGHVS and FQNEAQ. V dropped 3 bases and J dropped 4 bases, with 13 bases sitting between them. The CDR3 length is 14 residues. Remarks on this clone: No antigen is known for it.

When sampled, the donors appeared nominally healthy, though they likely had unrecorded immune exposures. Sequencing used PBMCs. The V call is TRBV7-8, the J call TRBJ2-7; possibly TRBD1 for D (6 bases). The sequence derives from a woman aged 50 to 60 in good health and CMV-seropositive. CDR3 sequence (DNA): TGTGCCAGCAGCTTCGTCCAGGGGCGGTACGAGCAGTACTTC. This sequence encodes CASSFVQGRYEQYF.